What follows are 28 T cell receptor beta chains derived from one specimen sequenced in a study of OX40 agonist ivuxolimab in advanced cancers. Repertoires were generated with immunoSEQ multiplex PCR, while TCRdb's copy carries only in-frame clones and drops some. The top ten clones hold around 52% of a sample with some 21,000 clones, 65% to 85% of them seen once. The input for sequencing was CD4+ or CD8+ T cells sorted from blood, taken in a trial of the OX40 agonist ivuxolimab. All receptors derive from an adult with an advanced solid tumor such as melanoma, head and neck, liver or kidney cancer.

The chain recombines TRBV19 with TRBJ1-1, with a possible D match to TRBD1 (5 bases). Trimming left V 6 bases short and J 2 bases short, with 13 bases between. This CDR3 contains 14 residues. Per the germline V gene, CDR1 is LNHDA and CDR2 is SQIVND (reference sequence). CDR3 loop: CASRDGRDNTEAFF. CDR3 DNA sequence: TGTGCCAGTAGAGATGGACGGGACAACACTGAAGCTTTCTTT.

The CDR3 loop reads CASSIAVTTYEQYF. The CDR3 DNA is TGTGCCAGTAGTATAGCGGTTACAACCTACGAGCAGTACTTC. The chain employs TRBV19 and TRBJ2-5; D remains unclear. The DNA end lines up better with TRBJ2-7; the J call may be wrong. Germline CDR1 is LNHDA and CDR2 is SQIVND (reference sequence). This CDR3 is 14 amino acids long.

The chain joins TRBV29-1 to TRBJ1-2; 7 positions match TRBD1. The CDR3 length is 12 residues. V trimming: 7 bases; J trimming: 5 bases; junction bases outside the gene matches: 7. Germline loops: CDR1 SQVTM, CDR2 ANQGSEA. CDR3 sequence (DNA): TGCAGCGCGAAGACAGGGTCGTATGGCTACACCTTC. Protein: CSAKTGSYGYTF.

This clone was seen repeatedly, ten times or more. The CDR3 loop is CASSLEGDLAKNIQYF. The CDR3 DNA sequence: TGTGCCAGCAGCTTAGAGGGGGATCTAGCCAAAAACATTCAGTACTTC. The V call is TRBV13, the J call TRBJ2-4; possibly TRBD1 for D (6 bases). V was shortened by 1 base and J by 0 bases, with 10 bases between the two germline ends. CDR1 and CDR2 from the germline V gene are PRHDT and FYEKMQ (reference sequence). The CDR3 is 16 residues long.

This chain links TRBV7-9 with TRBJ1-1, with TRBD1 as a possible D gene (5 bases). With 10 bases removed from V and 1 base from J, the gap between germline ends came to 19 bases. The germline CDR1 and CDR2 sequences are SEHNR and FQNEAQ (reference sequence). The CDR3 is made up of 15 amino acids. CDR3 sequence: CATRSTDTGNTEAFF. The CDR3 DNA follows: TGTGCCACGCGTTCTACGGACACAGGGAACACTGAAGCTTTCTTT.

This rearrangement joins TRBV6-5 to TRBJ2-4, with D hard to call. Germline V lookup: CDR1 MNHEY, CDR2 SVGAGI. The CDR3 is made up of 12 amino acids. V dropped 4 bases and J dropped 5 bases, with 6 bases sitting between them. The CDR3 reads CASSSRQNIQYF. For the CDR3, the DNA is TGTGCCAGCAGTTCCAGACAAAACATTCAGTACTTC.

The chain recombines TRBV6-6 with TRBJ1-3; no clear D gene. Germline assignment: CDR1 MNHNY and CDR2 SVGAGI (reference sequence). V was shortened by 11 bases and J by 0 bases, with 14 bases between the two germline ends. The CDR3 has 14 residues. The CDR3 sequence is CAHARSNSGNTIYF. The DNA for the CDR3 is TGTGCCCACGCCCGGAGCAACTCTGGAAACACCATATATTTT.

The rearrangement uses TRBV7-9 and TRBJ2-7; D is unresolved. The V gene lost 0 bases and the J gene lost 1 base, with 4 bases spanning the gap. The CDR3 runs 13 residues. Germline lookup yields CDR1 SEHNR and CDR2 FQNEAQ (reference sequence). CDR3 amino acids: CASSLAGSYEQYF. Here the CDR3 DNA reads TGTGCCAGCAGCTTAGCGGGGTCCTACGAGCAGTACTTC.

The chain couples TRBV6-1 to TRBJ1-5; D unresolved. Germline lookup yields CDR1 MNHNS and CDR2 SASEGT. The CDR3 covers 14 residues. V shed 0 bases and J shed 4 bases, with 7 bases lying between them. In DNA, the CDR3 is TGTGCCAGCAGTGAAGCGGTTCAAAATCAGCCCCAGCATTTT. As protein: CASSEAVQNQPQHF.

This chain's CDR3 is CASSYDVAGQKGEQFF. The CDR3 DNA reads as TGTGCCAGCAGTTACGATGTAGCGGGACAAAAAGGGGAGCAGTTCTTC. V gene TRBV6-6 combines with J gene TRBJ2-1, with 8 bases fitting TRBD2. Germline V gives CDR1 MNHNY, CDR2 SVGAGI (reference sequence). The CDR3 is 16 amino acids. Trimming removed 2 bases from V and 10 bases from J; junction bases left unmatched: 13.

The sample holds a few counts of this clone. J is TRBJ1-2 and V is TRBV19; maybe TRBD1 (5 bases). CDR1 and CDR2 from the germline V gene are LNHDA and SQIVND (reference sequence). The length of the CDR3 is 15 residues. Deletions cut 3 bases from V and 1 base from J, with 12 bases between. The CDR3 sequence is CASSIGPGFNYGYTF. CDR3 nucleotide sequence: TGTGCCAGTAGTATTGGGCCAGGGTTTAACTATGGCTACACCTTC. The variable domain in full, with the rest retrieved from reference TRBV19 and TRBJ1-2, is DGGITQSPKYLFRKEGQNVTLSCEQNLNHDAMYWYRQDPGQGLRLIYYSQIVNDFQKGDIAEGYSVSREKKESFPLTVTSAQKNPTAFYLCASSIGPGFNYGYTFGSGTRLTVV.

The J gene is TRBJ1-2, the V gene TRBV7-9, with D possibly matching TRBD1 (5 bases). This CDR3 region has 13 residues. Between the trimmed V and J ends, which lost 7 bases and 8 bases, there was a span of 17 bases. The germline V gene encodes CDR1 SEHNR and CDR2 FQNEAQ (reference sequence). The CDR3 DNA reads as TGTGCCAGCATCCACTCGGGAGGGGAAGGCTACACCTTC. Translated: CASIHSGGEGYTF.

The V and J genes are TRBV30 and TRBJ2-2; tentatively, D is TRBD2 (7 bases). Germline CDR1 reads GTSNPN; CDR2 reads SVGIG (reference sequence). The length of the CDR3 is 14 residues. V was cut by 2 bases and J by 4 bases, with 11 bases left in between. CDR3 nucleotide sequence: TGTGCCTGGAGTTGGGGGGGCGGCACCGGGGAGCTGTTTTTT. Translated, it gives CAWSWGGGTGELFF.

J is TRBJ2-4 and V is TRBV29-1, with 7 bases fitting TRBD1. Germline lookup yields CDR1 SQVTM and CDR2 ANQGSEA. V lost 7 bases and J lost 0; bases outside the gene matches: 15. The CDR3 length is 17 residues. CDR3 region: CSAGPGTVDVAKNIQYF. CDR3 in DNA: TGCAGCGCTGGACCCGGGACAGTCGATGTAGCCAAAAACATTCAGTACTTC.

The V gene is TRBV7-9, the J gene TRBJ2-7; D is ambiguous. Germline V gene lookup returns CDR1 SEHNR and CDR2 FQNEAQ (reference sequence). V was pared by 2 bases and J by 2 bases, with 10 bases between. CDR3 size: 14 residues. CDR3 in DNA: TGTGCCAGCAGCTTACGGGCAGAAACCTACGAGCAGTACTTC. It codes for CASSLRAETYEQYF.

The J gene is TRBJ2-1, the V gene TRBV10-3; D is perhaps TRBD1 or TRBD2 (5 bases each). From germline, CDR1 is ENHRY and CDR2 SYGVKD. V was cut by 4 bases and J by 7 bases, with 17 bases left in between. The CDR3 is 15 residues long. The CDR3 DNA reads as TGTGCCATCAGTGGGCCGGGGCGTACCAGTAATGAGCAGTTCTTC. It yields the protein CAISGPGRTSNEQFF.

The chain carries TRBV7-2 and TRBJ2-5; 8 bases fit TRBD2. The J segment lost 4 bases and the V segment lost 5 bases, leaving 3 bases of the junction unmatched. The CDR3 is 13 amino acids. Germline CDR1 SGHTA, CDR2 FQGNSA. This CDR3 is CASSPGGGETQYF. The DNA of the CDR3 is TGTGCCAGCAGCCCGGGGGGGGGAGAGACCCAGTACTTC. Together with reference TRBV7-2 and TRBJ2-5, the CDR3 gives the full variable domain: GAGVSQSPSNKVTEKGKDVELRCDPISGHTALYWYRQSLGQGLEFLIYFQGNSAPDKSGLPSDRFSAERTGGSVSTLTIQRTQQEDSAVYLCASSPGGGETQYFGPGTRLLVL.

Here the CDR3 DNA reads TGTGCCAGCAGTTTCACTAGCGGGGGGTGGGCCGGGGAGCTGTTTTTT. As protein: CASSFTSGGWAGELFF. This sequence joins TRBV27 and TRBJ2-2; 12 bases line up with TRBD2. Losses at the gene ends were 3 bases for V and 6 bases for J; bases not matched to a gene: 5. The CDR3 spans 16 residues. CDR1 is MNHEY and CDR2 is SMNVEV in the germline V gene (reference sequence).

This chain uses TRBV6-4 with TRBJ2-1; 7 bases align to TRBD1. CDR1 MRHNA and CDR2 SNTAGT come from the germline V gene. Trimming cost V 0 bases and J 9 bases; bases outside gene matches: 14. The length of the CDR3 is 17 residues. CDR3 in amino acids: CASSDSTSAGGRGEQFF. The CDR3 DNA reads TGTGCCAGCAGTGACTCGACTTCGGCAGGGGGTCGTGGTGAGCAGTTCTTC.

V and J are TRBV9 and TRBJ2-7, with 10 bases identical to TRBD2. The CDR3 runs 15 residues. CDR1 is SGDLS, CDR2 YYNGEE, per germline. Losses at the gene ends were 2 bases for V and 3 bases for J; bases not matched to a gene: 5. The CDR3 reads CASSVGSSGGYEQYF. CDR3 in DNA: TGTGCCAGCAGCGTTGGATCTAGCGGGGGCTACGAGCAGTACTTC.

The chain recombines TRBV4-2 with TRBJ1-1; maybe TRBD1 (5 bases). Germline loops: CDR1 LGHNA, CDR2 YNFKEQ. CDR3 length: 13 amino acids. Trimming removed 4 bases from V and 5 bases from J, with 11 bases in between. CDR3 coding DNA: TGTGCCAGCAGCCCAACGGGGGAAACTGAAGCTTTCTTT. Translating it yields CASSPTGETEAFF.

The chain links TRBV7-2 to TRBJ2-1; no reliable D call. Germline V gives CDR1 SGHTA, CDR2 FQGNSA. This CDR3 contains 16 residues. Trimming shortened V by 2 bases and J by 6 bases, and 17 bases separated the two germline ends. In nucleotides, the CDR3 is TGTGCCAGCAGCTTATCAACTGCATATGGCGGCAATGAGCAGTTCTTC. Its protein is CASSLSTAYGGNEQFF.

This chain connects TRBV9 to TRBJ2-7; the D gene is possibly TRBD1 (5 bases). The CDR3 has 12 residues. The V end was cut by 4 bases, the J end by 5 bases, with 10 bases between. CDR1 SGDLS and CDR2 YYNGEE come from the germline V gene. The CDR3 coding sequence is TGTGCCAGCAGCCCCTCACAGGACGAGCAGTACTTC. Amino acids: CASSPSQDEQYF.

CDR3: CASSLIAGDNEQFF. As DNA, the CDR3 is TGTGCCAGCAGCTTAATAGCGGGGGACAATGAGCAGTTCTTC. This rearrangement joins TRBV7-3 to TRBJ2-1, with 9 bases identical to TRBD2. Germline V gives CDR1 SGHTA, CDR2 FQGTGA. CDR3 size: 14 residues. The trim removed 1 base at V and 5 bases at J, leaving 0 bases unmatched.

V is TRBV28 and J is TRBJ1-1; no firm D call. Germline CDR1 MDHEN, CDR2 SYDVKM. Trimming pared 6 bases from V and 2 bases from J, leaving 13 bases between. The CDR3 spans 14 residues. CDR3 bases: TGTGCCAGCAGCCCTGGACCCTCTAACACTGAAGCTTTCTTT. Protein sequence: CASSPGPSNTEAFF.

The rearrangement uses TRBV5-4 and TRBJ2-7, with 9 bases that match TRBD1. In germline, CDR1 is SGHNT, CDR2 YYREEE (reference sequence). The CDR3 is 14 residues long. After removal of 4 bases from V and 3 bases from J, the junction contained 5 bases not matched to a gene. CDR3 sequence: CASSVGQGGYEQYF. In nucleotides, the CDR3 is TGTGCCAGCAGCGTGGGACAGGGAGGCTACGAGCAGTACTTC.

Here the CDR3 DNA reads TGCGCCAGCAGCCCGGGGTATGGCTACACCTTC. Translating gives CASSPGYGYTF. The chain carries TRBV5-1 and TRBJ1-2, with no clear D. Deletions cut 4 bases from V and 5 bases from J, with 6 bases between. The CDR3 has 11 residues. Germline CDR1 reads SGHRS; CDR2 reads YFSETQ.

This chain uses TRBV28 with TRBJ2-1; 10 nucleotides agree with TRBD1. The germline gives CDR1 MDHEN, CDR2 SYDVKM. V trimming: 6 bases; J trimming: 8 bases; junction bases outside the gene matches: 4. The CDR3 consists of 13 residues. CDR3 bases: TGTGCCAGCAGAGGGACAGGGGCCGATGAGCAGTTCTTC. Protein product: CASRGTGADEQFF.